This is a list of T cell receptor beta chains from one sample in a study of T cells in tuberculosis. Data came from immunoSEQ multiplex PCR; TCRdb stores just in-frame clones and leaves some out. Of about 59,000 clones in the sample, 81% were seen once. Sequenced: CD1b-GMM tetramer-negative cells sorted from PBMCs. The receptors were gathered from an adult woman with latent tuberculosis. The CDR3 runs from the conserved cysteine through the conserved F or W. Size is omitted from some rows. Given values are once, few, many or a class for expanded clones.

J: TRBJ1-1
V: TRBV11-2
size: -
CDR3: CASSLAGGNTEAFF

J: TRBJ2-7
V: TRBV5-4
size: -
CDR3: CASSPGGGGLIGYEQYF

J: -
V: TRBV19
size: -
CDR3: CASSLTTSGRGDEQYF

J: TRBJ1-1
V: TRBV5-4
size: -
CDR3: CASSLVGQHHEAFF

J: TRBJ1-4
V: TRBV5-1
size: few
CDR3: CASSLGRTNGEKLFF

J: TRBJ2-7
V: TRBV13
size: -
CDR3: CASSHAGTVSYEQYF

J: TRBJ1-5
V: TRBV7-8
size: -
CDR3: CASSLGGGTNQPQHF

J: TRBJ1-1
V: TRBV6-1
size: -
CDR3: CASWGRGAFF

J: TRBJ1-2
V: TRBV20-1
size: -
CDR3: CSATDSYGYTF

J: TRBJ2-2
V: TRBV11-2
size: -
CDR3: CASSFIMDRGYTGELFF

J: TRBJ1-1
V: TRBV7-7
size: -
CDR3: CASSSDREEAFF

J: TRBJ2-7
V: TRBV6-1
size: -
CDR3: CASSTPLGFYEQYF

J: TRBJ1-2
V: TRBV6-5
size: few
CDR3: CASSTGTGSKSYTF

J: TRBJ1-6
V: TRBV5-1
size: -
CDR3: CASSLTDSSYNSPLHF

J: TRBJ1-1
V: TRBV18
size: -
CDR3: CASSRELQGHTEAFF

J: TRBJ1-5
V: TRBV29-1
size: -
CDR3: CSVPRGRSPNQPQHF

J: TRBJ1-2
V: TRBV28
size: -
CDR3: CASSPPDRGHGYTF

J: TRBJ2-3
V: TRBV6-1
size: -
CDR3: CASSVTGGIDTQYF

J: TRBJ2-1
V: TRBV9
size: once
CDR3: CASSVRDNEQFF

J: TRBJ2-5
V: TRBV29-1
size: -
CDR3: CSVEFQQETQYF